The clone carrying this T cell receptor beta chain was seen only once. These data are taken from a study of blood T cell repertoires in COVID-19. Whole-study context: Acute-phase and convalescent COVID-19 samples originated in the United States, Italy and Spain. PBMCs, B-cell-depleted T cells, or T cells were the source of the cDNA or gDNA that made up the material.

This CDR3 has 12 amino acids. Trimming took 12 bases from V and 9 from J, leaving 19 bases between them. Germline V gene lookup returns CDR1 KGHDR and CDR2 SFDVKD. Authors' analysis steps: Reference gene primers were amplified, and this amplification served to estimate nucleated cell counts. The protocol was immunoSEQ multiplex PCR, while the TCRdb copy is restricted to in-frame clones and leaves out a portion. V, J and clone size reflect that table, while D and trimming were determined from the DNA. The sample lists approximately 150,000 clones; 75% to 90% were seen once. The source material was peripheral blood. The TCR sequence derives from a woman in her sixties or seventies with active COVID-19. The genes are TRBV24-1 and TRBJ2-5; D possibly corresponds to TRBD1 (5 bases). The CDR3 reads CAASTGARAQYF. Written as DNA, the CDR3 is TGTGCCGCATCAACTGGAGCCAGGGCCCAGTACTTC.